This T cell receptor beta chain was sequenced for a study of blood T cell repertoires in COVID-19. Whole-study context: Donors in the United States, Italy and Spain gave samples during acute or convalescent COVID-19. In each case, the material was cDNA or gDNA derived from T cells, B-cell-depleted T cells, or PBMCs.

The germline CDR1 and CDR2 sequences are SGHRS and YFSETQ. V shed 2 bases and J shed 4 bases, with 10 bases lying between them. The length of the CDR3 is 15 residues. Participants were placed into cohorts based on the clinical history they reported. Data came from immunoSEQ multiplex PCR; TCRdb stores just in-frame clones and leaves some out. This table has about 350,000 clones, about 90% appearing once. This clonotype was sampled from a woman aged 25-40 years who had recovered from COVID-19. The chain links TRBV5-1 to TRBJ1-6; the D gene is possibly TRBD1 (5 bases). Sequencing was carried out using PBMCs or T cells enriched from blood (not recorded which). The CDR3 DNA reads TGCGCCAGCAGCTTACAGGATCCGTATAATTCACCCCTCCACTTT. It translates to CASSLQDPYNSPLHF.